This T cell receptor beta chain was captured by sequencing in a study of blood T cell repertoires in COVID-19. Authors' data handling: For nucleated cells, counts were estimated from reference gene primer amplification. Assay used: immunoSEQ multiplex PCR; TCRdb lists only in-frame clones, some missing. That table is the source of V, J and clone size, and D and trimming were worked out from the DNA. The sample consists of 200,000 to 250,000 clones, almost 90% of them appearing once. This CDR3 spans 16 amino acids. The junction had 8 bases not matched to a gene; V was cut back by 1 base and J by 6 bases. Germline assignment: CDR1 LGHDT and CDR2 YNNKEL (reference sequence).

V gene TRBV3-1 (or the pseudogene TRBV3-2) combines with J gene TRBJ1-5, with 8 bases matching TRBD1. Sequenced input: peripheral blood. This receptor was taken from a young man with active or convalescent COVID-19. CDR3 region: CASSQGSGGGGQPQHF. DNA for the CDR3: TGTGCCAGCAGCCAAGGATCAGGGGGCGGGGGTCAGCCCCAGCATTTT.